The present T cell receptor (beta chain) was sequenced within a study of T cells in localized non-small cell lung cancer (dated by TCRdb to about 2020). About the study as a whole: T cell repertoires of hundreds of early-stage NSCLC patients were analyzed, with tumors being compared against uninvolved tumor-adjacent lungs. All 240 or so NSCLC patients in the cohort were treatment-naive and had localized lung tumors that were resected. Of the NSCLC patients, over 120 were male and roughly 100 were female, and the mean age was approximately 64 years. What the work shows at the level of the full study, not this receptor alone: Uninvolved tumor-adjacent lung showed the highest T cell clonality, higher than tumor, which suggests more focused antigenic responses in the uninvolved tumor-adjacent lung. Higher T cell density in blood was associated with longer overall survival, whereas higher clonality in adjacent lung was associated with shorter survival. Because multi-region tumor sequencing was not performed, intratumor heterogeneity could not be ruled out. Of the top 100 tumor clones, a median of 57 were detected in paired uninvolved adjacent lung; 28 were also among that lung's top 100. Because the study design was exploratory, TCR variables were selected using unadjusted p-values without false-discovery rate correction.

At diagnosis, peripheral blood, uninvolved tumor-adjacent lung and tumor were collected and were preserved as a mix of fresh-frozen and FFPE material. For TCR repertoire profiling, the blood samples were analyzed as peripheral blood mononuclear cells. The immunoSEQ Assay was used to sequence TCR beta CDR3 regions from DNA. The authors processed their data as follows. T cell density was computed as TCR beta template counts normalized to usable DNA estimated by amplifying housekeeping genes. Richness was estimated with the preseqR package, extrapolating to 400,000 templates for PBMC samples and 120,000 templates for tissue samples. Clonality was calculated as one minus Pielou's evenness. Tissue-enriched TCRs were identified through differential abundance testing performed on productive amino-acid clonotypes, with a minimum total count of 5 and an alpha of 0.1. The Jaccard Index and the Morisita Overlap Index were used to measure repertoire overlap between compartments. GLIPH grouped TCR beta CDR3s together with public tetramer-defined viral CDR3s, and a viral motif had to include at least three viral sequences and also show V-gene enrichment. TCRdb carries this immuneACCESS record with in-frame sequences only. Its versions omit some clonotypes, under half of them owing to an unresolved V gene in the studies checked, with the rest unexplained. From that table come the V and J calls and clone size; the DNA was used to work out D and trimming. For this sample there are around 50,000 clones; just over 85% appear just once. The ten largest make up over 4% of the sample.

On this clone: Its antigen target is currently unknown. Base-call qualities are not available, and no considerably larger clone is one nucleotide away.

The sample consisted of peripheral blood, taken before any cancer treatment. The clonotype was recovered from a woman between 40 and 69 years old with stage I lung adenocarcinoma.

The CDR3 is CASSRRQGETGYTF. The nucleotide sequence reads as follows: TGTGCCAGCAGCCGCCGACAGGGAGAAACTGGCTACACCTTC. Recombination linked TRBV2 to TRBJ1-2; TRBD1 matches 7 bases in the middle. Clipping removes 6 bases from V and 7 bases from J, with 11 as the unmatched junction base count. From the cysteine up to the phenylalanine, the CDR3 has a length of 14 residues. Only CDR3 DNA is held: 42 bases, read in frame from base 1. The germline V gene encodes CDR1 SNHLY and CDR2 FYNNEI.